The present TCR beta chain was sequenced within a study of T cells in Graves' hyperthyroidism and ophthalmopathy. Trimming cost V 5 bases and J 3 bases; bases outside gene matches: 15. Per germline, CDR1 SEHNR and CDR2 FQNEAQ (reference sequence). The length of the CDR3 is 17 residues. This clonotype was picked up many times. What was amplified from RNA transcripts were TCR beta CDR3 regions. Researchers ran a first-round RT-PCR on the TCR CDR3 using the HTBI primer set. TCRdb re-called the multiplex PCR reads through MiXCR, storing one row per CDR3 protein. The table has more than 500,000 distinct CDR3 sequences, about 45% seen once.

The sequence was collected from an adult woman with Graves' disease, either hyperthyroidism or ophthalmopathy (not recorded which). The sample taken for sequencing was peripheral blood or thyroid tissue (not recorded which). The rearrangement uses TRBV7-9 and TRBJ2-7, with 8 bases that match TRBD1. In DNA form, the CDR3 reads TGTGCCAGCAGCCCTCCCTCAGGGGGCGCGGCGGACTACGAGCAGTACTTC. Residues: CASSPPSGGAADYEQYF.